This T cell receptor (beta chain) was captured by sequencing in a study of blood T cell repertoires in COVID-19. In the study overall: Both acute and convalescent COVID-19 samples were obtained from the United States, Italy and Spain. Sample material is recorded as cDNA or gDNA derived from T cells, B-cell-depleted T cells, or PBMCs.

V was pared by 10 bases and J by 1 base, with 14 bases between. Germline V CDR1 and CDR2: SGHNT, YYREEE (reference sequence). This CDR3 spans 14 amino acids. As handled by the study authors: Reference gene primer amplification yielded estimated nucleated cell counts. The assay was immunoSEQ multiplex PCR, and TCRdb's table has in-frame clones only and misses some. The V and J calls and clone size come from that table; D and trimming were worked out from the DNA. The repertoire holds approximately 150,000 clones, with 88% as singletons. The chain recombines TRBV5-4 with TRBJ2-2, with TRBD2 as a possible D gene (5 bases). This receptor was identified in a man between 65 and 80 years old with acute or convalescent COVID-19. Material for sequencing was peripheral blood. The CDR3 DNA is TGTGCCGGATCTATGGGGAGGAACACCGGGGAGCTGTTTTTT. Its protein product is CAGSMGRNTGELFF. The full variable domain, its missing parts supplied by reference TRBV5-4 and TRBJ2-2, is ETGVTQSPTHLIKTRGQQVTLRCSSQSGHNTVSWYQQALGQGPQFIFQYYREEENGRGNFPPRFSGLQFPNYSSELNVNALELDDSALYLCAGSMGRNTGELFFGEGSRLTVL.